This T cell receptor (beta chain) comes out of a study of blood T cells in healthy people across ages. Study-level points and caveats: Versus aged donors, long-lived donors had higher diversity and more naive CD4+ cells. Expanded clonotype shifts may have been confounded, as the donors had an unknown CMV status.

A remark on this clonotype: Antigen unknown.

Donation came from healthy Caucasian individuals in Russia who were aged about 6 to 95. Every sample gave at least 5 micrograms of total RNA when it was extracted. With a J-beta primer mix and a sample-barcoded 5' primer, a second PCR ran about 7 to 12 cycles. TCRdb independently ran MiXCR on the 5' RACE reads; one entry per CDR3 protein. Of approximately 1.5 million distinct CDR3 sequences listed, roughly 43% are singletons. Material for sequencing was blood. This receptor was taken from a young woman in good health.

In DNA form, the CDR3 reads TGCGCCAGCAGCCAAGGTGCGCCAGGGAGTGAGCAGTACTTC. It encodes CASSQGAPGSEQYF. The gene calls are TRBV4-1 and TRBJ2-7; D possibly uses TRBD1 or TRBD2 (5 bases each). Germline CDR1 MGHRA, CDR2 YSYEKL. V was trimmed by 1 base and J by 7 bases, leaving 14 bases between them. The CDR3 consists of 14 residues.